The rows below give T cell receptor beta chains drawn from one sample of a study of cytomegalovirus exposure and HLA in healthy donors. Data came from immunoSEQ multiplex PCR; TCRdb stores just in-frame clones and leaves some out. Of approximately 130,000 clones listed, 60% to 85% are singletons. Sequenced input: PBMCs. Receptor source: a man in his thirties or forties in good health and CMV-seronegative. Each CDR3 is given with its conserved first and last residue. A D gene is named only where the DNA matches it firmly. Some rows have no size entry. The others give once, few or many, or a class for an expanded clone.

j_gene	d_gene	abundance	v_gene	CDR3nt	CDR3aa
TRBJ1-5	NA	few	TRBV28	TGTGCCAGCAGTTCTCACGGAGATAGCAATCAGCCCCAGCATTTT	CASSSHGDSNQPQHF
TRBJ2-5	TRBD1	NA	TRBV7-2	TGTGCCAGCAGCCCCCGGGGACAGGGAGGGGAGACCCAGTACTTC	CASSPRGQGGETQYF
TRBJ2-5	NA	few	TRBV14	TGTGCCAGCAGCCAATTCTCAGGGGCCCTACAAGAGACCCAGTACTTC	CASSQFSGALQETQYF
TRBJ2-5	TRBD1	NA	TRBV4-2	TGTGCCAGCAGAGATGGACGGACAGGAGAAGAGACCCAGTACTTC	CASRDGRTGEETQYF
TRBJ1-1	TRBD1	NA	TRBV27	TGTGCCAGCAGTTTCACAGGGGGCACTGAAGCTTTCTTT	CASSFTGGTEAFF
TRBJ2-1	TRBD2	NA	TRBV5-1	TGCGCCAGCAGCTCCGGGACTAGCGGCTACAATGAGCAGTTCTTC	CASSSGTSGYNEQFF
TRBJ2-5	TRBD1	NA	TRBV5-8	TGTGCCAGCAGCGTGTACAGGGGGCAAGAGACCCAGTACTTC	CASSVYRGQETQYF
TRBJ2-1	NA	NA	TRBV7-2	TGTGCCAGCAGCTTAGATTACGGAAAGGGGGACAATGAGCAGTTCTTC	CASSLDYGKGDNEQFF
TRBJ1-2	NA	NA	TRBV25-1	TGTGCCAGCCCCGCGTCTTGCGGGAGGGGTGGCTACACCTTC	CASPASCGRGGYTF
TRBJ1-3	NA	NA	TRBV7-3	TGTGCCAGCAGCTTGGCCAGCTCTGGAAACACCATATATTTT	CASSLASSGNTIYF
TRBJ2-5	TRBD1	few	TRBV27	TGTGCCAGCAGTTTAGCCGGGACAGGGACCCAAGAGACCCAGTACTTC	CASSLAGTGTQETQYF
TRBJ2-7	TRBD2	few	TRBV7-2	TGTGCCAGCAGCCCTAGCGGGAGGGCGGGGGGCGAGCAGTACTTC	CASSPSGRAGGEQYF
TRBJ2-1	NA	NA	TRBV4-1	TGCGCCAGCAGCCATGTATCTGGGGAGCAGATCTTC	CASSHVSGEQIF
TRBJ1-5	TRBD1	NA	TRBV4-1	TGCGCCAGCAGCCAAGGCGGGACAGGAGATCAGCCCCAGCATTTT	CASSQGGTGDQPQHF
TRBJ2-2	TRBD1	NA	TRBV13	TGTGCCAGCAGCTCTGACAGGGCATGGACCGGGGAGCTGTTTTTT	CASSSDRAWTGELFF
TRBJ1-2	NA	NA	TRBV6-6	TGTGCCAGCAGTTTCCCTTCTAACTATGGCTACACCTTC	CASSFPSNYGYTF